These 29 T cell receptor beta chains were sequenced from one sample in a study of cytotoxic CD8 clonotypes in ibrutinib-treated CLL. Method: immunoSEQ multiplex PCR; TCRdb's copy keeps in-frame clones and lacks some. The sample has roughly 160,000 clones, about four fifths seen once; the top ten hold about 2%. The sequencing here drew on PBMCs, taken after 12 months of ibrutinib treatment. These receptors all stem from a human donor with chronic lymphocytic leukemia.

The chain is built from TRBV7-2 and TRBJ2-3; D not resolved. The CDR3 is 14 amino acids. V lost 5 bases and J lost 0, with 9 bases in between. Germline CDR1 is SGHTA and CDR2 is FQGNSA. The CDR3 region has the DNA TGTGCCAGCAGCGACATTACTAGCACAGATACGCAGTATTTT. It translates to CASSDITSTDTQYF.

The chain recombines TRBV5-1 with TRBJ2-5, with 9 positions matching TRBD1. Germline CDR1 reads SGHRS; CDR2 reads YFSETQ. The CDR3 totals 14 residues. V lost 3 bases to trimming and J lost 5 bases; unmatched junction nucleotides: 5. This CDR3 is CASSSTGGVETQYF. The CDR3 DNA reads as TGCGCCAGCAGCTCTACAGGGGGCGTGGAGACCCAGTACTTC.

This clone was seen once. The CDR3 loop reads CASSLAGQGTNWRQGHF. CDR3 coding DNA: TGTGCCAGCAGTTTGGCGGGACAGGGGACGAATTGGCGCCAAGGGCATTTT. The chain carries TRBV28 and TRBJ1-5, with 10 bases lining up with TRBD1. There are 17 residues in the CDR3. CDR1 and CDR2 from the germline V gene are MDHEN and SYDVKM. J gave up 15 bases and V 3 bases, and 20 bases lay outside the gene matches. The full variable domain, completed using reference TRBV28 and TRBJ1-5, is DVKVTQSSRYLVKRTGEKVFLECVQDMDHENMFWYRQDPGLGLRLIYFSYDVKMKEKGDIPEGYSVSREKKERFSLILESASTNQTSMYLCASSLAGQGTNWRQGHFGDGTRLSIL.

This clone has a single count. This chain uses TRBV14 with TRBJ2-3, with 10 bases lining up with TRBD1. Losses at the gene ends were 1 base for V and 2 bases for J; bases not matched to a gene: 9. CDR1 is SGHDN and CDR2 is FVKESK in the germline V gene. The CDR3 spans 18 residues. For the CDR3, the DNA is TGTGCCAGCAGCCAAGGGTGGACAGGGGGAAGCTTCACAGATACGCAGTATTTT. Translation: CASSQGWTGGSFTDTQYF.

J is TRBJ1-3 and V is TRBV6-6; D is unclear. V lost 7 bases to trimming and J lost 0 bases, with 4 bases between them. The CDR3 totals 12 residues. In germline, CDR1 is MNHNY, CDR2 SVGAGI (reference sequence). This CDR3 is CASMNSGNTIYF. The CDR3 nucleotides read TGTGCCAGCATGAACTCTGGAAACACCATATATTTT.

The genes are TRBV28 and TRBJ1-5, with TRBD1 as a possible D gene (6 bases). Deletions cut 6 bases from V and 6 bases from J, with 15 bases between. Germline loops: CDR1 MDHEN, CDR2 SYDVKM. This CDR3 comprises 14 residues. The CDR3 nucleotides are TGTGCCAGCAGACCTACAGGGAGGGTTCAGCCCCAGCATTTT. Translation gives CASRPTGRVQPQHF.

The chain is built from TRBV11-3 and TRBJ2-2; no firm D call. The CDR3 covers 16 residues. Germline V CDR1 and CDR2: SGHNT, YENEEA. With 5 bases removed from V and 1 base from J, the gap between germline ends came to 14 bases. CDR3 sequence (DNA): TGTGCCAGCAGCCCTAGTTTTGGAAGGAACACCGGGGAGCTGTTTTTT. Its protein product is CASSPSFGRNTGELFF.

V is TRBV7-2 and J is TRBJ2-3; tentative D call: TRBD2 (7 bases). CDR3 length: 14 amino acids. Germline V gives CDR1 SGHTA, CDR2 FQGNSA. V lost 3 bases to trimming and J lost 8 bases, with 15 bases between them. CDR3 coding DNA: TGTGCCAGCAGCTTGGGAGGGGGTAGTAGTACGCAGTATTTT. This translates into CASSLGGGSSTQYF.

The gene calls are TRBV28 and TRBJ1-5, with D possibly being TRBD1 (5 bases). The CDR3 runs 16 residues. Per the germline V gene, CDR1 is MDHEN and CDR2 is SYDVKM. V lost 5 bases, J lost 3 bases, and 17 bases lay in between. The CDR3, as DNA: TGTGCCAGCAGTGAGTGGGGACCCGGTAACAATCAGCCCCAGCATTTT. Residues: CASSEWGPGNNQPQHF.

The J gene is TRBJ2-1, the V gene TRBV28; D uncertain. CDR1 is MDHEN, CDR2 SYDVKM, per germline. V lost 4 bases and J lost 8, with 6 bases in between. The CDR3 covers 11 residues. The CDR3 protein is CASSSRDEQFF. The DNA for the CDR3 is TGTGCCAGCAGTTCCCGGGATGAGCAGTTCTTC.

The V gene is TRBV6-6, the J gene TRBJ2-3; 7 positions agree with TRBD2. V was pared by 6 bases and J by 0 bases, with 3 bases of the junction left unmatched. This CDR3 is built from 14 residues. The germline CDR1 and CDR2 sequences are MNHNY and SVGAGI (reference sequence). The CDR3 loop reads CASRQRGSTDTQYF. CDR3 nucleotide sequence: TGTGCCAGCAGGCAGCGGGGAAGCACAGATACGCAGTATTTT.

This clone was seen a few times. The CDR3 DNA sequence: TGTGCCAGCAGTGAAGTGGGGAAAACAGATACGCAGTATTTT. This gives the protein CASSEVGKTDTQYF. This sequence joins TRBV6-1 and TRBJ2-3, with no clear D. From germline, CDR1 is MNHNS and CDR2 SASEGT. This CDR3 contains 14 residues. Trimming left V 1 base short and J 3 bases short, with 8 bases between.

This chain uses TRBV30 with TRBJ1-3; no clear D. The germline V gene encodes CDR1 GTSNPN and CDR2 SVGIG (reference sequence). The CDR3 loop spans 10 amino acids. The V end was cut by 5 bases, the J end by 4 bases, with 3 bases between. Written as DNA, the CDR3 is TGTGCCTGGGGAGGAAACACCATATATTTT. Its protein is CAWGGNTIYF.

V and J are TRBV5-8 and TRBJ1-3; D is unclear. This CDR3 comprises 12 residues. Trimming pared 6 bases from V and 3 bases from J, leaving 7 bases between. Per the germline V gene, CDR1 is SGHTS and CDR2 is YDEGEE. CDR3 in DNA: TGTGCCAGCAATACTGATGGAAACACCATATATTTT. Translated, it gives CASNTDGNTIYF.

The V and J genes are TRBV6-5 and TRBJ2-7; TRBD1 agrees at 8 bases. Germline CDR1 MNHEY, CDR2 SVGAGI. The CDR3 consists of 13 residues. V lost 4 bases, J lost 3 bases, and 2 bases stayed unmatched. The CDR3 protein is CASSSDRVYEQYF. Written as DNA, the CDR3 is TGTGCCAGCAGTTCGGACAGGGTCTACGAGCAGTACTTC.

CDR3 nucleotides: TGCGCCAGCACTCGTCCGGGACCGGGACAAGAGACCCAGTACTTC. It yields the protein CASTRPGPGQETQYF. This chain uses TRBV5-1 with TRBJ2-5, with D perhaps assigned TRBD1 or TRBD2 (5 bases each). Germline V CDR1 and CDR2: SGHRS, YFSETQ. V dropped 6 bases and J dropped 2 bases, with 17 bases sitting between them. The CDR3 is 15 residues long. Supplemented by reference TRBV5-1 and TRBJ2-5, the full variable domain reads KAGVTQTPRYLIKTRGQQVTLSCSPISGHRSVSWYQQTPGQGLQFLFEYFSETQRNKGNFPGRFSGRQFSNSRSEMNVSTLELGDSALYLCASTRPGPGQETQYFGPGTRLLVL.

J is TRBJ2-2 and V is TRBV28; D remains ambiguous. The ends were cut back, 6 bases at V and 1 base at J, with 9 bases in the middle. CDR3 size: 14 residues. Per the germline V gene, CDR1 is MDHEN and CDR2 is SYDVKM. This CDR3 reads CASRKWGNTGELFF. As DNA, the CDR3 is TGTGCCAGCAGGAAGTGGGGGAACACCGGGGAGCTGTTTTTT.

This chain connects TRBV13 to TRBJ2-2, with D possibly matching TRBD2 (6 bases). Trimming shortened V by 5 bases and J by 5 bases, and 15 bases separated the two germline ends. Germline CDR1 is PRHDT and CDR2 is FYEKMQ (reference sequence). This CDR3 contains 15 residues. CDR3 amino acids: CASSPPGLFTGELFF. CDR3 nucleotides: TGTGCCAGCAGCCCTCCTGGACTATTTACCGGGGAGCTGTTTTTT.

The chain combines TRBV6-1 with TRBJ2-1; TRBD1 matches at 8 bases. There are 15 residues in the CDR3. V shed 2 bases and J 7 bases; nucleotides not matched to a gene: 7. Germline V CDR1 and CDR2: MNHNS, SASEGT. The CDR3 protein is CASSEPGGAKNEQFF. The CDR3, as DNA: TGTGCCAGCAGTGAACCAGGGGGCGCGAAAAATGAGCAGTTCTTC.

The genes are TRBV7-3 and TRBJ1-5; no clear D gene. The CDR3 spans 17 residues. V lost 1 base, J lost 0 bases, and 13 bases lay in between. Germline V lookup: CDR1 SGHTA, CDR2 FQGTGA. The CDR3 sequence is CASSLRLFRSSNQPQHF. The DNA of the CDR3 is TGTGCCAGCAGCTTAAGGCTCTTTCGGAGTAGCAATCAGCCCCAGCATTTT.

This chain connects TRBV7-2 to TRBJ1-3, with a possible D match to TRBD1 (5 bases). The V end was cut by 8 bases, the J end by 1 base, with 12 bases between. Germline V gene lookup returns CDR1 SGHTA and CDR2 FQGNSA. The CDR3 consists of 14 residues. CDR3 DNA: TGTGCCAGCGGAGGGGAAATGTCTGGAAACACCATATATTTT. Protein: CASGGEMSGNTIYF.

The chain combines TRBV5-6 with TRBJ2-1; tentative D call: TRBD2 (5 bases). V was trimmed by 3 bases and J by 4 bases, leaving 14 bases between them. The V gene's germline CDR1 is SGHDT and CDR2 YYEEEE. The CDR3 has 15 amino acids. In DNA form, the CDR3 reads TGTGCCAGCAGCTCCACCGGGATTTTGTACAATGAGCAGTTCTTC. It translates to CASSSTGILYNEQFF.

V gene TRBV7-9 combines with J gene TRBJ2-4; 7 nucleotides align to TRBD1. Germline V gene sequence: CDR1 SEHNR, CDR2 FQNEAQ (reference sequence). This CDR3 spans 19 amino acids. J gave up 0 bases and V 1 base, and 12 bases lay outside the gene matches. The CDR3 DNA follows: TGTGCCAGCAGCTTAGTTAGACAGGGTGTTAACTTAGCCAAAAACATTCAGTACTTC. Amino acid sequence: CASSLVRQGVNLAKNIQYF.

The chain uses TRBV6-5 and TRBJ1-2; D uncertain. The CDR3 covers 13 residues. V was cut by 0 bases and J by 8 bases, with 10 bases left in between. Germline V lookup: CDR1 MNHEY, CDR2 SVGAGI. Here the CDR3 DNA reads TGTGCCAGCAGTTACTCCGGGCAGGCGGGCTACACCTTC. Protein sequence: CASSYSGQAGYTF.

The rearrangement joins TRBV6-1 to TRBJ1-1; D remains unclear. The CDR3 covers 13 residues. Germline V gene sequence: CDR1 MNHNS, CDR2 SASEGT. V lost 10 bases to trimming and J lost 1 base, with 13 bases between them. CDR3 DNA sequence: TGTGCCATCACCTCCCCAGCGAACACTGAAGCTTTCTTT. This translates into CAITSPANTEAFF.

This clone was counted once. The genes are TRBV2 and TRBJ2-7, with TRBD1 matching 7 bases. Germline CDR1 SNHLY, CDR2 FYNNEI. CDR3 length: 14 amino acids. Losses at the gene ends were 7 bases for V and 2 bases for J; bases not matched to a gene: 8. This chain's CDR3 is CASNRRDSTYEQYF. CDR3 coding DNA: TGTGCCAGCAACCGACGGGACAGTACCTACGAGCAGTACTTC.

In its sample, this clone was seen a few times. The V and J genes are TRBV19 and TRBJ2-2, with TRBD2 matching over 8 bases. The length of the CDR3 is 15 residues. V was clipped by 5 bases and J by 5 bases; unmatched bases: 7. Germline CDR1 is LNHDA and CDR2 is SQIVND (reference sequence). The CDR3 is CASSSSGTRTGELFF. The CDR3 region has the DNA TGTGCCAGTAGTTCCTCCGGGACTAGAACCGGGGAGCTGTTTTTT.

V and J are TRBV18 and TRBJ1-1; the match to TRBD1 covers 9 bases. The V gene's germline CDR1 is KGHSH and CDR2 LQKENI. This CDR3 is built from 15 residues. With V trimmed by 5 bases and J by 1 base, 5 bases remained unmatched. CDR3 in DNA: TGTGCCAGCTCAGGACAGGGGCCTCAGAACACTGAAGCTTTCTTT. This gives the protein CASSGQGPQNTEAFF.

The chain's CDR3 is CSVEEGASGGYEQYF. DNA for the CDR3: TGCAGCGTTGAAGAAGGGGCTAGCGGGGGATACGAGCAGTACTTC. This rearrangement joins TRBV29-1 to TRBJ2-7, with TRBD2 matching 10 bases. The V segment lost 0 bases and the J segment 4 bases; nucleotides outside the gene matches: 6. The CDR3 spans 15 residues. Germline V gene sequence: CDR1 SQVTM, CDR2 ANQGSEA.